One sample yielded the 14 T cell receptor beta chains listed below, sequenced in a study of blood T cell repertoires in COVID-19. Clones were read by immunoSEQ multiplex PCR, and TCRdb kept only the in-frame ones, dropping some. The data show some 180,000 clones, more than 70% seen once. Sequencing input: PBMCs or T cells enriched from blood (not recorded which). The receptor source for this set is a man aged 40-49 years who had recovered from COVID-19.

This sequence joins TRBV12-5 and TRBJ2-3; D not resolved. Germline V gives CDR1 LGHNT, CDR2 FRNRAP. The CDR3 runs 13 residues. The ends were cut back, 5 bases at V and 2 bases at J, with 8 bases in the middle. The CDR3 DNA follows: TGTGCTAGTGGTCGACAAGTCACAGATACGCAGTATTTT. It is translated as CASGRQVTDTQYF.

The chain recombines TRBV9 with TRBJ1-3; D is ambiguous. Trimming removed 3 bases at V and 4 bases at J, with 14 bases between. CDR1 SGDLS and CDR2 YYNGEE come from the germline V gene. The CDR3 totals 15 residues. The CDR3 spells CASSGNPGGGNTIYF. DNA for the CDR3: TGTGCCAGCAGCGGGAATCCGGGAGGAGGAAACACCATATATTTT. The full variable domain, rest sourced from reference TRBV9 and TRBJ1-3, is DSGVTQTPKHLITATGQRVTLRCSPRSGDLSVYWYQQSLDQGLQFLIQYYNGEERAKGNILERFSAQQFPDLHSELNLSSLELGDSALYFCASSGNPGGGNTIYFGEGSWLTVV.

The rearrangement joins TRBV6-1 to TRBJ2-1, with 8 bases that match TRBD2. The CDR3 runs 15 residues. Germline loops: CDR1 MNHNS, CDR2 SASEGT. The J segment lost 0 bases and the V segment lost 2 bases, leaving 0 bases of the junction unmatched. CDR3 coding DNA: TGTGCCAGCAGTGAACTAGCGGGCTCCTACAATGAGCAGTTCTTC. Its protein is CASSELAGSYNEQFF.

The CDR3 DNA sequence: TGTGCCAGCAGCTTAGATATTGGCACCCTCCACTTT. This sequence encodes CASSLDIGTLHF. The chain combines TRBV11-2 with TRBJ1-6; D not certain. The length of the CDR3 is 12 residues. V lost 0 bases and J 14 bases, leaving 8 bases between the germline ends. From germline, CDR1 is SGHAT and CDR2 FQNNGV.

The V and J genes are TRBV2 and TRBJ1-2; 10 nucleotides line up with TRBD1. The germline V gene has CDR1 SNHLY and CDR2 FYNNEI. The J segment lost 4 bases and the V segment lost 2 bases, leaving 7 bases of the junction unmatched. This CDR3 is built from 16 residues. CDR3 DNA sequence: TGTGCCAGCAGTGAACCTAGACAGGGGGCCCCCTATGGCTACACCTTC. This codes for CASSEPRQGAPYGYTF.

Here the CDR3 reads CASSETGLGKLFF. CDR3 in DNA: TGTGCCAGCAGCGAAACAGGTCTGGGAAAACTGTTTTTT. The V and J genes are TRBV9 and TRBJ1-4; the D gene is possibly TRBD1 (5 bases). The CDR3 sequence is 13 residues long. From germline, CDR1 is SGDLS and CDR2 YYNGEE. Between the trimmed V and J ends, which lost 3 bases and 10 bases, there was a span of 13 bases.

J is TRBJ1-2 and V is TRBV30, with D possibly being TRBD1 (5 bases). This CDR3 has 17 amino acids. Germline CDR1 reads GTSNPN; CDR2 reads SVGIG (reference sequence). With 3 bases removed from V and 4 bases from J, the gap between germline ends came to 24 bases. The CDR3 DNA reads TGTGCCTGGAGAAGGGGATTCTTATCATCCCTAGGCTATGGCTACACCTTC. This sequence encodes CAWRRGFLSSLGYGYTF.

This clone was seen once. The V gene is TRBV28, the J gene TRBJ1-5; D is perhaps TRBD1 (5 bases). The CDR3 extends over 14 amino acids. Germline loops: CDR1 MDHEN, CDR2 SYDVKM. V lost 10 bases and J lost 1, with 14 bases in between. This CDR3 reads CATTGGVSNQPQHF. The CDR3, as DNA: TGTGCCACCACCGGAGGGGTCAGCAATCAGCCCCAGCATTTT.

J is TRBJ2-3 and V is TRBV2; 7 bases match TRBD1. This CDR3 region has 14 residues. Trimming took 8 bases from V and 2 from J; bases not matched to a gene: 7. CDR1 and CDR2 from the germline V gene are SNHLY and FYNNEI. This chain's CDR3 is CASDEGAFTDTQYF. The CDR3 coding sequence is TGTGCCAGCGACGAGGGGGCCTTCACAGATACGCAGTATTTT.

The rearrangement uses TRBV28 and TRBJ1-2; a weak D match, TRBD1 (5 bases). Germline loops: CDR1 MDHEN, CDR2 SYDVKM. This CDR3 has 12 amino acids. Trimming removed 6 bases at V and 8 bases at J, with 13 bases between. CDR3 nucleotides: TGTGCCAGCAGAGCCACAGGAAGCGGCTACACCTTC. This codes for CASRATGSGYTF.

This sequence joins TRBV29-1 and TRBJ2-3; TRBD2 matches at 9 bases. Trimming took 4 bases from V and 1 from J; bases not matched to a gene: 3. The CDR3 is 14 amino acids. Germline loops: CDR1 SQVTM, CDR2 ANQGSEA. The CDR3: CSVVLAGGTDTQYF. The CDR3 bases are TGCAGCGTTGTCTTAGCGGGGGGCACAGATACGCAGTATTTT.

This clone was counted a single time. J is TRBJ2-7 and V is TRBV11-2; maybe TRBD1 (6 bases). V was pared by 5 bases and J by 6 bases, with 11 bases between. CDR3 size: 12 residues. CDR1 SGHAT and CDR2 FQNNGV come from the germline V gene. The CDR3 sequence is CASSNQGSEQYF. As DNA, the CDR3 is TGTGCCAGCAGCAATCAGGGGTCCGAGCAGTACTTC.

The chain has TRBV18 and TRBJ1-5; the D gene is possibly TRBD1 (5 bases). This CDR3 has 14 amino acids. Between the trimmed V and J ends, which lost 6 bases and 7 bases, there was a span of 16 bases. Germline assignment: CDR1 KGHSH and CDR2 LQKENI. The CDR3 DNA is TGTGCCAGCTCCACGCGGGACCTTCAGCAGCCCCAGCATTTT. Translation: CASSTRDLQQPQHF.

The genes are TRBV29-1 and TRBJ2-3; tentatively, D is TRBD2 (8 bases). The CDR3 contains 19 residues. Deletions cut 0 bases from V and 3 bases from J, with 25 bases between. In germline, CDR1 is SQVTM, CDR2 ANQGSEA. In DNA, the CDR3 is TGCAGCGTTGAAGATAGGGAGGGGGCCACAGCGGGAGAAACAGATACGCAGTATTTT. It translates to CSVEDREGATAGETDTQYF.